This T cell receptor beta chain appears in the sequencing data of a study of B cell selection in AIRE deficiency. Regarding the study as a whole: Of some 4,000 shared Treg TCRbeta sequences, around 30% were healthy-donor-only and approximately 9.7% patient-only. Roughly 29% of healthy-shared Treg TCRbeta sequences appeared in patient Tconv cells. Shared Treg sequences had shorter CDR3s, biased toward rearrangements with few non-templated insertions.

The CDR3 is 14 residues long. From germline, CDR1 is SGHNT and CDR2 YENEEA. Trimming pared 3 bases from V and 5 bases from J, leaving 12 bases between. The data were produced by immunoSEQ multiplex PCR, yet TCRdb's version contains in-frame clones alone and is incomplete. The table shows roughly 22,000 clones, with 94% occurring only once. As regards this clone: Its antigen is currently unknown.

Regulatory T cells were sorted as CD4+CD25hiCD127low/negative cells. This sequence joins TRBV11-3 and TRBJ2-3; perhaps TRBD1 as D (5 bases). The sequence came from a human donor with AIRE deficiency. The sequencing input was Tregs sorted from PBMCs. CDR3 in amino acids: CASSFRGGQDTQYF. CDR3 DNA sequence: TGTGCCAGCAGCTTTAGGGGCGGACAAGATACGCAGTATTTT.